Below, 29 T cell receptor beta chains from the same sample are listed, as sequenced in a study of shared clonotypes between healthy human individuals. CD45RO-negative, CCR7-selected cells formed the naive CD8 fraction, which excluded terminally differentiated effector memory CD45RA+ cells. The protocol was immunoSEQ multiplex PCR, while the TCRdb copy is restricted to in-frame clones and leaves out a portion. There are approximately 720,000 clones in the sample; about 90% occur only once, and approximately 24% lies in the top ten. The specimen was naive CD8+ T cells sorted from blood. Source of these receptors: a man aged 25 to 45 in good health.

This clone was detected only a few times. The rearrangement uses TRBV27 and TRBJ1-1; D unresolved. The CDR3 runs to 13 residues. The V end was cut by 5 bases, the J end by 3 bases, with 10 bases between. Germline CDR1 MNHEY, CDR2 SMNVEV (reference sequence). The CDR3 bases are TGTGCCAGCAGTGAGTTGGACCACACTGAAGCTTTCTTT. It encodes CASSELDHTEAFF.

The chain joins TRBV4-1 to TRBJ2-1, with D maybe TRBD2 (6 bases). V lost 3 bases, J lost 6 bases, and 15 bases lay in between. This CDR3 spans 15 amino acids. Germline lookup yields CDR1 MGHRA and CDR2 YSYEKL. CDR3 DNA: TGCGCCAGCAGCCACCGTTCCGGGAGTGGCAATGAGCAGTTCTTC. This sequence encodes CASSHRSGSGNEQFF.

The rearrangement uses TRBV28 and TRBJ1-5; 9 bases are shared with TRBD1. Germline V lookup: CDR1 MDHEN, CDR2 SYDVKM. The CDR3 loop spans 16 amino acids. The V gene end was trimmed by 2 bases and the J gene end by 2 bases; junction bases not matched to a gene: 4. CDR3 protein: CASSLIGDRGNQPQHF. The CDR3 bases are TGTGCCAGCAGTTTAATAGGGGACAGGGGCAATCAGCCCCAGCATTTT.

V gene TRBV2 combines with J gene TRBJ2-7; 9 bases fit TRBD1. Germline CDR1 and CDR2: SNHLY and FYNNEI. V lost 1 base and J lost 5; bases outside the gene matches: 12. The CDR3 loop spans 17 amino acids. The CDR3 loop is CASSEGRDRDRENEQYF. The CDR3 DNA is TGTGCCAGCAGTGAAGGTAGGGACAGGGACCGCGAAAACGAGCAGTACTTC.

The V call is TRBV10-2, the J call TRBJ2-3; D gene unclear. Germline V lookup: CDR1 WSHSY, CDR2 SAAADI. CDR3 length: 12 amino acids. Trimming pared 8 bases from V and 7 bases from J, leaving 13 bases between. CDR3 DNA: TGCGCCAGCCGTCAGGAGCCAAATACGCAGTATTTT. It encodes CASRQEPNTQYF.

The chain has TRBV7-9 and TRBJ1-1, with 7 bases lining up with TRBD1. Trimming removed 5 bases from V and 7 bases from J; junction bases left unmatched: 13. Germline-derived CDR1 and CDR2 are SEHNR and FQNEAQ (reference sequence). This CDR3 has 15 amino acids. The CDR3 nucleotides are TGTGCCAGCAGCACCGAAACAGGGGCCTCCCTTGAAGCTTTCTTT. This encodes CASSTETGASLEAFF.

V usage is TRBV11-2 and J usage is TRBJ2-7; the D is unclear. Looked up from germline, CDR1 is SGHAT and CDR2 is FQNNGV. V lost 1 base and J lost 3, with 7 bases in between. CDR3 size: 13 residues. The CDR3 protein is CASSLVSFYEQYF. DNA of the CDR3: TGTGCCAGCAGCTTAGTCAGCTTCTACGAGCAGTACTTC. Complete variable domain (other parts from reference TRBV11-2 and TRBJ2-7): EAGVAQSPRYKIIEKRQSVAFWCNPISGHATLYWYQQILGQGPKLLIQFQNNGVVDDSQLPKDRFSAERLKGVDSTLKIQPAKLEDSAVYLCASSLVSFYEQYFGPGTRLTVT.

V is TRBV7-9 and J is TRBJ1-4; D ambiguous. With 7 bases removed from V and 1 base from J, the gap between germline ends came to 13 bases. The CDR3 has 15 residues. Germline V gene sequence: CDR1 SEHNR, CDR2 FQNEAQ (reference sequence). DNA of the CDR3: TGTGCCAGCACCCGAGTCGGGGAAACTAATGAAAAACTGTTTTTT. Protein: CASTRVGETNEKLFF.

The chain uses TRBV11-2 and TRBJ1-3; no clear D gene. Germline V CDR1 and CDR2: SGHAT, FQNNGV. V was trimmed by 4 bases and J by 3 bases, leaving 10 bases between them. This CDR3 is 14 amino acids long. CDR3 sequence reads: CASSSGRVGNTIYF. CDR3 coding DNA: TGTGCCAGCAGCTCCGGGAGGGTTGGAAACACCATATATTTT.

CDR3 coding DNA: TGTGCCAGCAGCAAACGGAACGAGCAGTACTTC. Translating it yields CASSKRNEQYF. This chain joins TRBV21-1 and TRBJ2-7. TRBV21-1 is flagged as a pseudogene. The CDR3 length is 11 residues.

The chain is built from TRBV7-9 and TRBJ1-1; no definite D call. V was trimmed by 5 bases and J by 1 base, leaving 11 bases between them. The CDR3 loop spans 14 amino acids. Per germline, CDR1 SEHNR and CDR2 FQNEAQ (reference sequence). CDR3 protein: CASSPQLGNTEAFF. As DNA, the CDR3 is TGTGCCAGCAGCCCCCAATTGGGGAACACTGAAGCTTTCTTT.

CDR3 loop: CASSLGSADEQYF. The CDR3 coding sequence is TGTGCCAGCAGCCTCGGGTCCGCGGACGAGCAGTACTTC. The V gene is TRBV14, the J gene TRBJ2-7; D gene ambiguous. The V end was cut by 4 bases, the J end by 5 bases, with 12 bases between. This CDR3 spans 13 amino acids. Germline CDR1 and CDR2: SGHDN and FVKESK.

The rearrangement joins TRBV7-9 to TRBJ1-3; 9 bases map to TRBD1. Germline CDR1 SEHNR, CDR2 FQNEAQ (reference sequence). Unmatched junction bases numbered 5, after V lost 1 base and J lost 4 bases. This CDR3 comprises 16 residues. CDR3 loop: CASSLGTGAEGNTIYF. In nucleotides, the CDR3 is TGTGCCAGCAGCTTAGGGACAGGGGCAGAAGGAAACACCATATATTTT.

The V call is TRBV7-9, the J call TRBJ2-4; the match to TRBD1 covers 7 bases. The germline CDR1 and CDR2 sequences are SEHNR and FQNEAQ (reference sequence). J lost 7 bases, V lost 0 bases, and 0 bases had no gene match. CDR3 length equals 13 residues. The CDR3 nucleotides are TGTGCCAGCAGCTTAGCGACAGGGAACATTCAGTACTTC. Its translation is CASSLATGNIQYF.

This chain uses TRBV4-1 with TRBJ2-1; 7 nucleotides agree with TRBD1. CDR1 and CDR2 (germline): MGHRA, YSYEKL. Trimming at V came to 1 base and at J to 5 bases, leaving 11 bases not matched to a gene. There are 17 residues in the CDR3. The CDR3 spells CASSQGYLGTVDNEQFF. DNA of the CDR3: TGCGCCAGCAGCCAAGGATATCTCGGGACAGTTGACAATGAGCAGTTCTTC.

The chain recombines TRBV28 with TRBJ1-1, with a possible D match to TRBD1 (6 bases). V was trimmed by 9 bases and J by 1 base, leaving 12 bases between them. The CDR3 sequence is 13 residues long. The V gene's germline CDR1 is MDHEN and CDR2 SYDVKM. CDR3 sequence: CASWVQGNTEAFF. The CDR3 DNA follows: TGTGCCAGTTGGGTACAGGGGAACACTGAAGCTTTCTTT.

The chain recombines TRBV28 with TRBJ2-2; the D is unclear. The V end lost 6 bases, the J end lost 2 bases, and 13 bases lay between the germline ends. The CDR3 has 15 residues. In germline, CDR1 is MDHEN, CDR2 SYDVKM. CDR3 nucleotide sequence: TGTGCCAGCAGCCCCCCCGGAGTAAACACCGGGGAGCTGTTTTTT. This translates into CASSPPGVNTGELFF. Full variable domain (missing parts from reference TRBV28 and TRBJ2-2): DVKVTQSSRYLVKRTGEKVFLECVQDMDHENMFWYRQDPGLGLRLIYFSYDVKMKEKGDIPEGYSVSREKKERFSLILESASTNQTSMYLCASSPPGVNTGELFFGEGSRLTVL.

The chain couples TRBV18 to TRBJ2-7; D gene ambiguous. CDR1 and CDR2 from the germline V gene are KGHSH and LQKENI. The CDR3 runs to 11 residues. V lost 6 bases to trimming and J lost 5 bases, with 8 bases between them. CDR3: CASSLSDEQYF. The DNA of the CDR3 is TGTGCCAGCTCCCTTTCCGACGAGCAGTACTTC.

The CDR3 sequence is CATSRDSGGTDTQYF. As DNA, the CDR3 is TGTGCCACCAGCAGAGATTCGGGGGGTACAGATACGCAGTATTTT. The chain combines TRBV15 with TRBJ2-3; the match to TRBD2 covers 7 bases. Germline assignment: CDR1 LNHNV and CDR2 YYDKDF (reference sequence). The CDR3 extends over 15 amino acids. The trim removed 0 bases at V and 3 bases at J, leaving 3 bases unmatched.

V and J are TRBV28 and TRBJ2-1, with 11 positions matching TRBD2. This CDR3 comprises 13 residues. CDR1 is MDHEN and CDR2 is SYDVKM in the germline V gene. Trimming took 7 bases from V and 6 from J; bases not matched to a gene: 2. The CDR3 DNA follows: TGTGCCAGCAAAACTAGCGGGAGCAATGAGCAGTTCTTC. Its translation: CASKTSGSNEQFF.

This clone was seen just once. The chain uses TRBV19 and TRBJ1-5, with D perhaps TRBD1 (6 bases). V shed 7 bases and J shed 0 bases, with 16 bases lying between them. Germline V gene lookup returns CDR1 LNHDA and CDR2 SQIVND (reference sequence). This CDR3 spans 16 amino acids. CDR3 sequence: CASKGGFPYSNQPQHF. For the CDR3, the DNA is TGTGCCAGTAAAGGGGGGTTTCCCTATAGCAATCAGCCCCAGCATTTT.

The V and J genes are TRBV9 and TRBJ2-7; 10 bases fit TRBD2. Germline V gene lookup returns CDR1 SGDLS and CDR2 YYNGEE. The CDR3 runs to 14 residues. V gave up 4 bases and J gave up 5 bases; unmatched junction bases: 6. The CDR3 spells CASSPSSGSHEQYF. The CDR3 DNA sequence: TGTGCCAGCAGCCCGTCTAGCGGGAGCCACGAGCAGTACTTC.

The chain has TRBV18 and TRBJ1-4; D ambiguous. Trimming cost V 8 bases and J 3 bases, with 22 bases left between them. CDR1 is KGHSH and CDR2 is LQKENI in the germline V gene. The CDR3 contains 17 residues. The CDR3 sequence is CASHETRFSGSNEKLFF. The CDR3 DNA follows: TGTGCCAGCCATGAGACAAGATTCAGTGGGTCTAATGAAAAACTGTTTTTT.

The chain recombines TRBV5-4 with TRBJ1-1; D gene unclear. Between the trimmed V and J ends, which lost 5 bases and 6 bases, there was a span of 8 bases. Looked up from germline, CDR1 is SGHNT and CDR2 is YYREEE (reference sequence). CDR3 length: 11 residues. The DNA for the CDR3 is TGTGCCAGCAGATACGGGGCTGAAGCTTTCTTT. It translates to CASRYGAEAFF.

This chain links TRBV28 with TRBJ2-4; 11 positions agree with TRBD1. The V and J ends lost 7 bases and 15 bases, in that order; junction bases with no gene match: 20. This CDR3 spans 16 amino acids. CDR1 and CDR2 from the germline V gene are MDHEN and SYDVKM. In nucleotides, the CDR3 is TGTGCCAGCACCGGGACAGGGGGTTTATTTCCGGAGGGCCGGTACTTC. It translates to CASTGTGGLFPEGRYF.

For this clone: Different DNA sequences within this sample yield the same CDR3. V is TRBV7-9 and J is TRBJ2-1; D call uncertain. The CDR3 has 13 amino acids. Trimming took 5 bases from V and 3 from J, leaving 8 bases between them. Germline V gene data show CDR1 as SEHNR and CDR2 as FQNEAQ (reference sequence). The CDR3 DNA follows: TGTGCCAGCAGCCTCTCCAGCTACAATGAGCAGTTCTTC. Its translation: CASSLSSYNEQFF.

In nucleotides, the CDR3 is TGTGCCAGCAGTTTCTCCCCGAACTCCTACGAGCAGTACTTC. Its protein product is CASSFSPNSYEQYF. The chain uses TRBV28 and TRBJ2-7, with no clear D. Germline CDR1 reads MDHEN; CDR2 reads SYDVKM. The V end was cut by 3 bases, the J end by 0 bases, with 9 bases between. CDR3 length: 14 residues.

CDR3: CASSEDKAMNTEAFF. CDR3 sequence (DNA): TGTGCCAGCAGCGAAGACAAGGCGATGAACACTGAAGCTTTCTTT. The V and J genes are TRBV7-6 and TRBJ1-1; no reliable D call. The CDR3 has 15 residues. Germline V gene lookup returns CDR1 SGHVS and CDR2 FNYEAQ. The V and J ends lost 5 bases and 0 bases respectively, with 13 bases between them.

The chain uses TRBV27 and TRBJ2-6; no clear D. CDR1 and CDR2 (germline): MNHEY, SMNVEV (reference sequence). Trimming left V 5 bases short and J 0 bases short, with 8 bases between. The CDR3 loop spans 15 amino acids. The CDR3 sequence: CASSQGHSGANVLTF. CDR3 DNA sequence: TGTGCCAGCAGTCAAGGGCACTCTGGGGCCAACGTCCTGACTTTC.